A single sample is the source of the 17 T cell receptor beta chains below, sequenced in a study of cytomegalovirus exposure and HLA in healthy donors. The PCR was carried out with 60 Vbeta primers and 13 Jbeta primers. Method: immunoSEQ multiplex PCR; TCRdb's copy keeps in-frame clones and lacks some. The listing records under 250,000 clones. Sequences were obtained from PBMCs. These receptors all come from a girl aged 2-10 years in good health and CMV-seropositive.

The V call is TRBV30, the J call TRBJ2-7; 8 bases fit TRBD2. The length of the CDR3 is 13 residues. Germline V gene lookup returns CDR1 GTSNPN and CDR2 SVGIG (reference sequence). The trim removed 3 bases at V and 2 bases at J, leaving 3 bases unmatched. The CDR3 reads CAWRTSATYEQYF. The CDR3 nucleotides read TGTGCCTGGAGGACTAGCGCTACCTACGAGCAGTACTTC. Full variable domain (missing parts from reference TRBV30 and TRBJ2-7): SQTIHQWPATLVQPVGSPLSLECTVEGTSNPNLYWYRQAAGRGLQLLFYSVGIGQISSEVPQNLSASRPQDRQFILSSKKLLLSDSGFYLCAWRTSATYEQYFGPGTRLTVT.

The chain employs TRBV5-1 and TRBJ2-7; possibly TRBD2 for D (6 bases). Germline CDR1 and CDR2: SGHRS and YFSETQ. Deletions cut 0 bases from V and 4 bases from J, with 17 bases between. The CDR3 is 16 residues long. Here the CDR3 DNA reads TGCGCCAGCAGCTTGGAGTTTGGAGGGAGAGGGTACGAGCAGTACTTC. It encodes CASSLEFGGRGYEQYF.

The chain employs TRBV13 and TRBJ2-5; no clear D gene. The end of the DNA fits TRBJ2-7 better, so the J call may be wrong. Germline V lookup: CDR1 PRHDT, CDR2 FYEKMQ (reference sequence). The length of the CDR3 is 11 residues. The CDR3 DNA sequence: TGTGCCAGCAGCTTCCACTACGAGCAGTACTTC. Translated: CASSFHYEQYF.

This chain joins TRBV18 and TRBJ2-2; D is unclear. Germline V gives CDR1 KGHSH, CDR2 LQKENI. V was clipped by 2 bases and J by 5 bases, with 12 bases between them. There are 15 residues in the CDR3. CDR3 region: CASSPSEVGTGELFF. In DNA, the CDR3 is TGTGCCAGCTCACCAAGCGAAGTCGGAACCGGGGAGCTGTTTTTT.

This chain joins TRBV4-2 and TRBJ1-3; 8 bases map to TRBD1. The CDR3 has 17 residues. V lost 3 bases to trimming and J lost 3 bases; unmatched junction nucleotides: 10. Germline V gene data show CDR1 as LGHNA and CDR2 as YNFKEQ. CDR3 sequence: CASSQGLDRAFGNTIYF. The CDR3 DNA sequence: TGTGCCAGCAGCCAGGGCCTGGACAGGGCTTTTGGAAACACCATATATTTT.

The chain employs TRBV5-1 and TRBJ2-6; TRBD2 is a possible D gene (5 bases). V was trimmed by 0 bases and J by 2 bases, leaving 9 bases between them. The CDR3 loop spans 16 amino acids. The germline V gene has CDR1 SGHRS and CDR2 YFSETQ. CDR3 sequence reads: CASSLDPGTGANVLTF. CDR3 in DNA: TGCGCCAGCAGCTTGGATCCGGGGACTGGGGCCAACGTCCTGACTTTC.

The chain links TRBV5-4 to TRBJ2-7; 10 bases line up with TRBD2. V was clipped by 5 bases and J by 0 bases; unmatched bases: 5. The CDR3 consists of 15 residues. CDR1 and CDR2 from the germline V gene are SGHNT and YYREEE (reference sequence). CDR3 residues: CASRAASGGSYEQYF. The CDR3 coding sequence is TGTGCCAGCAGGGCGGCTAGCGGGGGCTCCTACGAGCAGTACTTC.

This chain joins TRBV4-2 and TRBJ2-5; D is ambiguous. CDR3 length: 15 amino acids. Trimming stripped 0 bases from V and 2 bases from J, with 10 bases between. Germline V gene sequence: CDR1 LGHNA, CDR2 YNFKEQ. The chain's CDR3 is CASSQDGQEQETQYF. The CDR3 DNA follows: TGTGCCAGCAGCCAAGATGGGCAGGAACAAGAGACCCAGTACTTC.

The chain couples TRBV19 to TRBJ1-2, with 7 nucleotides matching TRBD1. Germline lookup yields CDR1 LNHDA and CDR2 SQIVND (reference sequence). The CDR3 contains 12 residues. The V and J ends lost 7 bases and 8 bases, in that order; junction bases with no gene match: 7. Here the CDR3 reads CASTFGTDGYTF. For the CDR3, the DNA is TGTGCCAGTACCTTCGGGACAGACGGCTACACCTTC. Filled out from reference TRBV19 and TRBJ1-2, the complete variable domain reads DGGITQSPKYLFRKEGQNVTLSCEQNLNHDAMYWYRQDPGQGLRLIYYSQIVNDFQKGDIAEGYSVSREKKESFPLTVTSAQKNPTAFYLCASTFGTDGYTFGSGTRLTVV.

V usage is TRBV19 and J usage is TRBJ1-2; the match to TRBD1 covers 10 bases. Germline loops: CDR1 LNHDA, CDR2 SQIVND (reference sequence). This CDR3 is 14 amino acids long. With V trimmed by 10 bases and J by 6 bases, 11 bases remained unmatched. This CDR3 reads CATHQPGQGNGYTF. DNA for the CDR3: TGTGCCACCCACCAGCCGGGACAGGGGAATGGCTACACCTTC.

V gene TRBV27 combines with J gene TRBJ1-4, with 8 bases matching TRBD1. The junction had 6 bases not matched to a gene; V was cut back by 5 bases and J by 7 bases. The CDR3 contains 14 residues. CDR1 is MNHEY and CDR2 is SMNVEV in the germline V gene (reference sequence). Written as DNA, the CDR3 is TGTGCCAGCAGTCACAGGGGGGGTAGTGAAAAACTGTTTTTT. Protein: CASSHRGGSEKLFF.

Here the CDR3 DNA reads TGTGCCAGCAGTCCTATCGTGAAAAGCGGCTACGAGCAGTACTTC. Amino acid sequence: CASSPIVKSGYEQYF. The chain combines TRBV27 with TRBJ2-7, with a possible D match to TRBD2 (5 bases). The CDR3 loop spans 15 amino acids. V lost 5 bases, J lost 3 bases, and 17 bases lay in between. The germline V gene encodes CDR1 MNHEY and CDR2 SMNVEV (reference sequence).

V is TRBV6-5 and J is TRBJ2-7; maybe TRBD2 (5 bases). Trimming pared 0 bases from V and 2 bases from J, leaving 14 bases between. CDR3 length equals 16 residues. Germline CDR1 MNHEY, CDR2 SVGAGI. The CDR3 sequence: CASSYSPGLGAYEQYF. The CDR3, as DNA: TGTGCCAGCAGTTACTCCCCAGGTTTGGGAGCCTACGAGCAGTACTTC.

This chain joins TRBV27 and TRBJ1-5; D perhaps matches TRBD1 (6 bases). Trimming removed 0 bases from V and 5 bases from J, with 20 bases in between. The V gene's germline CDR1 is MNHEY and CDR2 SMNVEV (reference sequence). This CDR3 is 18 amino acids long. CDR3 bases: TGTGCCAGCAGTTTATCGGGAGCAGGGGAGAGGACCCATCAGCCCCAGCATTTT. This codes for CASSLSGAGERTHQPQHF.

The V and J genes are TRBV4-1 and TRBJ2-5, with TRBD1 identical over 8 bases. This CDR3 has 14 amino acids. The germline V gene has CDR1 MGHRA and CDR2 YSYEKL. Trimming cost V 1 base and J 4 bases; bases outside gene matches: 2. The CDR3 DNA reads as TGCGCCAGCAGCCAAGGACAGGGGTTAGAGACCCAGTACTTC. Translation: CASSQGQGLETQYF.

The rearrangement joins TRBV2 to TRBJ2-7, with 8 bases matching TRBD2. J was trimmed by 3 bases and V by 6 bases; bases with no gene match: 1. This CDR3 spans 12 amino acids. Germline lookup yields CDR1 SNHLY and CDR2 FYNNEI. CDR3 region: CASSGTSYEQYF. In DNA, the CDR3 is TGTGCCAGCAGCGGGACTAGCTACGAGCAGTACTTC.

A word on this clone: Other DNA sequences from this sample encode an identical CDR3 as well. V and J are TRBV6-5 and TRBJ2-7; 7 bases line up with TRBD2. Per germline, CDR1 MNHEY and CDR2 SVGAGI. The CDR3 covers 14 residues. The V gene end was trimmed by 0 bases and the J gene end by 4 bases; junction bases not matched to a gene: 3. The CDR3 DNA reads as TGTGCCAGCAGTTACTCGCGGGAGAGTTACGAGCAGTACTTC. It is translated as CASSYSRESYEQYF.